The 21 T cell receptor beta chains below come from one sample, sequenced in a study of T cells after yellow fever vaccination (dated by TCRdb to between 2018 and 2021). The treatment or condition label on this specimen signifies: live attenuated yellow fever vaccine strain. The method behind the library was 5' RACE. Instrument on record: Illumina HiSeq 2500. TCRdb took the public reads, trimmed them with fastp at Q25, ran MiXCR for clone calling and kept in-frame beta chains. When rows share a CDR3 protein, they turn into one entry using the most common DNA and genes. The sample includes about 580,000 distinct CDR3 sequences, with around 16% observed a single time. 17% of the sample belongs to the ten largest clones. Here the sequenced sample was PBMCs, taken 4 to 5 days after the first yellow fever vaccination. The receptors originated from a man younger than 35 who received the YFV17D yellow fever vaccine.

In its sample, this clonotype was seen a few times. The V gene is TRBV4-3, the J gene TRBJ2-6; D may be TRBD2 (5 bases). This CDR3 is 17 amino acids long. Germline V gene data show CDR1 as LGHNA and CDR2 as YSLEER. V was shortened by 1 base and J by 0 bases, with 10 bases between the two germline ends. As DNA, the CDR3 is TGCGCCAGCAGCCAAGGATCGGGAACCTCTGGGGCCAACGTCCTGACTTTC. It translates to CASSQGSGTSGANVLTF.

This clonotype was found many times. The CDR3 protein is CASSLKAAYNEQFF. As DNA, the CDR3 is TGTGCCAGCAGTTTAAAGGCGGCTTACAATGAGCAGTTCTTC. V is TRBV27 and J is TRBJ2-1; D not certain. Per germline, CDR1 MNHEY and CDR2 SMNVEV (reference sequence). There are 14 residues in the CDR3. V was pared by 2 bases and J by 4 bases, with 9 bases between.

On this clonotype itself: This sequence may be a read error, since a much larger clone differs from it by one base. This chain connects TRBV5-6 to TRBJ2-5, with unresolved D. Germline CDR1 SGHDT, CDR2 YYEEEE. The length of the CDR3 is 13 residues. CDR3 bases: TGTACCAGCAGCTCCACATATACGGAGACCCAGTACTTC. Amino acids: CTSSSTYTETQYF.

The sample holds a few counts of this clonotype. The rearrangement links TRBV12-3 or TRBV12-4 to TRBJ1-5, with D hard to call. CDR3 length: 15 residues. V lost 5 bases and J lost 0, with 11 bases in between. CDR3 in DNA: TGTGCCAGCAGTCTTCGGACCACTAGCAATCAGCCCCAGCATTTT. Translation gives CASSLRTTSNQPQHF.

This clonotype occurred a few times. The genes are TRBV27 and TRBJ2-7; D may be TRBD1 (6 bases). The V end was cut by 2 bases, the J end by 3 bases, with 11 bases between. In germline, CDR1 is MNHEY, CDR2 SMNVEV (reference sequence). This CDR3 is 14 amino acids long. This CDR3 reads CASSLRDTGYEQYF. CDR3 DNA sequence: TGTGCCAGCAGTTTACGGGACACGGGCTACGAGCAGTACTTC.

The rearrangement uses TRBV6-1 and TRBJ2-7; D is unclear. Germline V gene lookup returns CDR1 MNHNS and CDR2 SASEGT. This CDR3 is 15 amino acids long. With 2 bases removed from V and 2 bases from J, the gap between germline ends came to 13 bases. This chain's CDR3 is CASSELSSPPYEQYV. The CDR3 DNA sequence: TGTGCCAGCAGTGAACTGTCGAGCCCCCCCTACGAGCAGTACGTC.

The V gene is TRBV20-1, the J gene TRBJ1-2; no firm D call. Germline V CDR1 and CDR2: DFQATT, SNEGSKA (reference sequence). This CDR3 region has 14 residues. Deletions cut 1 base from V and 4 bases from J, with 13 bases between. This CDR3 is CSARVPWQLYGYTF. CDR3 sequence (DNA): TGCAGTGCTAGAGTCCCCTGGCAGCTCTATGGCTACACCTTC.

The chain combines TRBV3-1 with TRBJ2-3; D is uncertain. The CDR3 length is 13 residues. Germline CDR1 LGHDT, CDR2 YNNKEL (reference sequence). The ends were cut back, 1 base at V and 6 bases at J, with 8 bases in the middle. Written as DNA, the CDR3 is TGTGCCAGCAGCCAAGTTTCCGTGGATACGCAGTATTTT. This translates into CASSQVSVDTQYF.

This sequence joins TRBV5-1 and TRBJ1-1; a weak D match, TRBD1 (5 bases). Trimming pared 1 base from V and 1 base from J, leaving 11 bases between. The CDR3 spans 15 residues. Germline V gene lookup returns CDR1 SGHRS and CDR2 YFSETQ. The CDR3 loop is CASSLITGENTEAFF. The DNA of the CDR3 is TGCGCCAGCAGCTTGATTACAGGAGAGAACACTGAAGCTTTCTTT.

The J gene is TRBJ2-3, the V gene TRBV5-1; 8 bases line up with TRBD1. Germline assignment: CDR1 SGHRS and CDR2 YFSETQ. The CDR3 is 14 amino acids. V lost 1 base and J lost 6; bases outside the gene matches: 4. The CDR3 bases are TGCGCCAGCAGCTTGCAGGGGGCGTCGGATACGCAGTATTTT. It yields the protein CASSLQGASDTQYF.

In its sample, this clonotype was seen a few times. The gene calls are TRBV7-2 and TRBJ1-2, with a tentative D call TRBD1 (5 bases). CDR3 size: 16 residues. V gave up 1 base and J gave up 6 bases, with 18 bases separating them. CDR1 SGHTA and CDR2 FQGNSA come from the germline V gene. The CDR3 loop is CASSLGGVRPGHGYTF. The CDR3 DNA follows: TGTGCCAGCAGCTTAGGGGGCGTCAGGCCAGGTCATGGCTACACCTTC.

J is TRBJ2-1 and V is TRBV19; 10 positions agree with TRBD1. Germline loops: CDR1 LNHDA, CDR2 SQIVND (reference sequence). The J segment lost 2 bases and the V segment lost 4 bases, leaving 8 bases of the junction unmatched. The CDR3 loop spans 17 amino acids. The CDR3 DNA sequence: TGTGCCAGTAGTAGTTTAGGGACAGGGGACCCCTACAATGAGCAGTTCTTC. It codes for CASSSLGTGDPYNEQFF.

A few counts support this clonotype. The rearrangement uses TRBV10-3 and TRBJ2-1, with 12 positions matching TRBD2. Germline V CDR1 and CDR2: ENHRY, SYGVKD. V was clipped by 7 bases and J by 7 bases; unmatched bases: 2. The length of the CDR3 is 13 residues. CDR3 in amino acids: CAIKLAGGNEQFF. The DNA for the CDR3 is TGTGCCATCAAACTAGCGGGGGGTAATGAGCAGTTCTTC.

This clonotype was observed a handful of times. V gene TRBV7-2 combines with J gene TRBJ2-3; TRBD1 agrees at 10 bases. V dropped 2 bases and J dropped 5; count of bases not matched to a gene: 4. CDR1 is SGHTA and CDR2 is FQGNSA in the germline V gene. The CDR3 contains 15 residues. Here the CDR3 reads CASSLRRTGGDTQYF. CDR3 DNA: TGTGCCAGCAGCTTAAGACGGACAGGGGGAGATACGCAGTATTTT.

The sample holds a few counts of this clonotype. V and J are TRBV18 and TRBJ2-5; TRBD1 matches 7 bases. CDR1 is KGHSH, CDR2 LQKENI, per germline. V was clipped by 3 bases and J by 1 base; unmatched bases: 2. The CDR3 length is 14 residues. The CDR3 coding sequence is TGTGCCAGCTCACCCGACAGGGCCCAAGAGACCCAGTACTTC. This encodes CASSPDRAQETQYF.

V usage is TRBV24-1 and J usage is TRBJ2-6; D not resolved. The CDR3 runs 15 residues. The V end lost 7 bases, the J end lost 4 bases, and 13 bases lay between the germline ends. Germline CDR1 KGHDR, CDR2 SFDVKD. CDR3 in amino acids: CATSPSNSGANVLTF. CDR3 in DNA: TGTGCCACCAGCCCGAGCAATTCGGGGGCCAACGTCCTGACTTTC.

The rearrangement links TRBV9 to TRBJ2-5, with D tentatively TRBD1 or TRBD2 (7 bases each). The CDR3 length is 16 residues. Between the trimmed V and J ends, which lost 4 bases and 4 bases, there was a span of 20 bases. Germline loops: CDR1 SGDLS, CDR2 YYNGEE. The CDR3 is CASSPGGAGGRETQYF. CDR3 nucleotide sequence: TGTGCCAGCAGCCCGGGGGGTGCAGGGGGTAGAGAGACCCAGTACTTC.

This CDR3 reads CASSLMPSGELETQYF. The DNA of the CDR3 is TGTGCCAGCAGCTTAATGCCTAGCGGGGAGCTGGAGACCCAGTACTTC. The chain has TRBV7-9 and TRBJ2-5, with 9 bases aligning to TRBD2. Germline V gene sequence: CDR1 SEHNR, CDR2 FQNEAQ (reference sequence). CDR3 length: 16 amino acids. V dropped 2 bases and J dropped 5; count of bases not matched to a gene: 9.

This clonotype was counted a few times. V and J are TRBV30 and TRBJ1-1; 8 nucleotides agree with TRBD1. CDR3 length equals 15 residues. Germline V gene lookup returns CDR1 GTSNPN and CDR2 SVGIG (reference sequence). V gave up 3 bases and J gave up 1 base; unmatched junction bases: 7. The CDR3 DNA follows: TGTGCCTGGAGAGCAGGGGGCGCGGGGAACACTGAAGCTTTCTTT. It is translated as CAWRAGGAGNTEAFF.

This sequence joins TRBV7-2 and TRBJ2-1; possible D gene TRBD2, 6 bases. This CDR3 is 14 amino acids long. Trimming removed 4 bases at V and 6 bases at J, with 13 bases between. Germline V CDR1 and CDR2: SGHTA, FQGNSA. The CDR3, as DNA: TGTGCCAGCAGCTCGCAGGGAGGTTTCAATGAGCAGTTCTTC. It encodes CASSSQGGFNEQFF.

This clonotype was recorded a few times. V gene TRBV20-1 combines with J gene TRBJ1-1; D ambiguous. Germline V gives CDR1 DFQATT, CDR2 SNEGSKA (reference sequence). This CDR3 has 13 amino acids. The germline V and J ends were trimmed by 2 bases and 0 bases, with 7 bases remaining between them. The chain's CDR3 is CSARPGMNTEAFF. Here the CDR3 DNA reads TGCAGTGCTAGACCAGGTATGAACACTGAAGCTTTCTTT.